A selection of T cell receptor beta chains follows, all from one sample in a study of radiation and T cells in renal cell carcinoma. Clones were read by immunoSEQ multiplex PCR, and TCRdb kept only the in-frame ones, dropping some. The sample consists of approximately 25,000 clones, nearly 55% of them appearing once. Sample: tumor tissue, taken from a patient whose treatment was nephrectomy without radiotherapy. The receptors come from a human donor with renal cell carcinoma. Each CDR3 is given with its conserved first and last residue. Each record gives: clone size, D gene, V gene, J gene, CDR3 DNA, CDR3 protein. A D gene is named only where the DNA matches it firmly. Part of the rows lack a size; the others show once, few, many or a class for expanded clones.

-,-,TRBV4-2,TRBJ2-3,TGTGCCAGCAGCCAAGAGAAGAAAGATACGCAGTATTTT,CASSQEKKDTQYF
-,-,TRBV30,TRBJ2-3,TGTGCCTGGATCCCGCCAGGGTCGGATACGCAGTATTTT,CAWIPPGSDTQYF
-,-,TRBV5-4,TRBJ2-1,TGTGCCAGCAGCCTGAATAGCGGCAGGGAGAGGTTCTTC,CASSLNSGRERFF
-,-,TRBV4-2,TRBJ1-6,TGTGCCAGCAGCCCCGGACAGCTGGATAATTCACCCCTCCACTTT,CASSPGQLDNSPLHF
-,-,TRBV19,TRBJ2-5,TGTGCCAGTAGTATTTCGTACAGCCGGGCCCAGTACTTC,CASSISYSRAQYF
-,-,TRBV6-6,TRBJ1-2,TGTGCCAGCAGTTATTCTGCCGTTTATGGCTACACCTTC,CASSYSAVYGYTF
few,-,TRBV5-1,TRBJ1-1,TGCGCCAGCAGCTCCCAGGGTATCAACACTGAAGCTTTCTTT,CASSSQGINTEAFF
few,-,TRBV7-2,TRBJ1-1,TGTGCCAGCAGCTTAAGTGGGAGTCTCACTGAAGCTTTCTTT,CASSLSGSLTEAFF
-,TRBD1,TRBV19,TRBJ2-2,TGTGCCAGTAGTCGGGGCAGGGGGCTGGACACCGGGGAGCTGTTTTTT,CASSRGRGLDTGELFF
-,TRBD2,TRBV6-5,TRBJ2-5,TGTGCCAGCAGCCTACTACAGCGGGGAGAGACCCAGTACTTC,CASSLLQRGETQYF
few,-,TRBV4-2,TRBJ2-7,TGTGCCAGCAGCCAAGCCGACGCCTTAAACTACGAGCAGTACTTC,CASSQADALNYEQYF
once,-,TRBV30,TRBJ1-4,TGTGCCTGGAGAACAGGGTCCACTAATGAAAAACTGTTTTTT,CAWRTGSTNEKLFF
-,TRBD1,TRBV7-2,TRBJ2-7,TGTGCCAGCAGCCGTGACAGGGTATCCTACGAGCAGTACTTC,CASSRDRVSYEQYF
few,-,TRBV5-4,TRBJ2-7,TGTGCCAGCAGCTTGTTCCGAGACAATAGGGCCTGGGAGCAGTACTTC,CASSLFRDNRAWEQYF
-,-,TRBV10-3,TRBJ1-1,TGTGCCATCAGTTCCTTCGCCATGAACACTGAAGCTTTCTTT,CAISSFAMNTEAFF
-,TRBD2,TRBV7-3,TRBJ2-3,TGTGCCAGCAGCTCCCTCGGGGGGGGCAGCACAGATACGCAGTATTTT,CASSSLGGGSTDTQYF
-,TRBD1,TRBV14,TRBJ2-4,TGTGCCAGCAGCCCCTCACGGGACAGGGGAAAACACCTTCTAGCCAAAAACATTCAGTACTTC,CASSPSRDRGKHLLAKNIQYF
-,TRBD2,TRBV7-3,TRBJ2-3,TGTGCCAGCAGCTTTCTAGCGGGGGCTTTAGATACGCAGTATTTT,CASSFLAGALDTQYF
-,-,TRBV7-9,TRBJ2-1,TGTGCCAGCAGCTTAGGCACCGTCAATGAGCAGTTCTTC,CASSLGTVNEQFF
-,TRBD1,TRBV30,TRBJ1-1,TGTGCCTGGAGTACCCTACAAGGGGGCGTAGAAGCTTTCTTT,CAWSTLQGGVEAFF
few,-,TRBV7-6,TRBJ1-4,TGTGCCAGCAGCACCCGAACAGGGACTTATGAAAAACTGTTTTTT,CASSTRTGTYEKLFF
-,-,TRBV6-5,TRBJ1-2,TGTGCCAGCAGTTACGAGAGCGGAGTCGGCGGCTACACCTTC,CASSYESGVGGYTF
-,-,TRBV7-9,TRBJ1-1,TGTGCCAGCACCTGGGGGGGGTTCACTGAAGCTTTCTTT,CASTWGGFTEAFF
once,-,TRBV11-2,TRBJ1-5,TGTGCCAGCAGCTGGGACGGGACCAATCAGCCCCAGCATTTT,CASSWDGTNQPQHF
few,TRBD1,TRBV30,TRBJ1-5,TGTGCCTGGAGAGGACAGGGCAATCAGCCCCAGCATTTT,CAWRGQGNQPQHF
-,-,TRBV7-6,TRBJ1-3,TGTGCCAGCAGCTTAGCGCTGCAGGCAGGACCCTCTGGAAACACCATATATTTT,CASSLALQAGPSGNTIYF